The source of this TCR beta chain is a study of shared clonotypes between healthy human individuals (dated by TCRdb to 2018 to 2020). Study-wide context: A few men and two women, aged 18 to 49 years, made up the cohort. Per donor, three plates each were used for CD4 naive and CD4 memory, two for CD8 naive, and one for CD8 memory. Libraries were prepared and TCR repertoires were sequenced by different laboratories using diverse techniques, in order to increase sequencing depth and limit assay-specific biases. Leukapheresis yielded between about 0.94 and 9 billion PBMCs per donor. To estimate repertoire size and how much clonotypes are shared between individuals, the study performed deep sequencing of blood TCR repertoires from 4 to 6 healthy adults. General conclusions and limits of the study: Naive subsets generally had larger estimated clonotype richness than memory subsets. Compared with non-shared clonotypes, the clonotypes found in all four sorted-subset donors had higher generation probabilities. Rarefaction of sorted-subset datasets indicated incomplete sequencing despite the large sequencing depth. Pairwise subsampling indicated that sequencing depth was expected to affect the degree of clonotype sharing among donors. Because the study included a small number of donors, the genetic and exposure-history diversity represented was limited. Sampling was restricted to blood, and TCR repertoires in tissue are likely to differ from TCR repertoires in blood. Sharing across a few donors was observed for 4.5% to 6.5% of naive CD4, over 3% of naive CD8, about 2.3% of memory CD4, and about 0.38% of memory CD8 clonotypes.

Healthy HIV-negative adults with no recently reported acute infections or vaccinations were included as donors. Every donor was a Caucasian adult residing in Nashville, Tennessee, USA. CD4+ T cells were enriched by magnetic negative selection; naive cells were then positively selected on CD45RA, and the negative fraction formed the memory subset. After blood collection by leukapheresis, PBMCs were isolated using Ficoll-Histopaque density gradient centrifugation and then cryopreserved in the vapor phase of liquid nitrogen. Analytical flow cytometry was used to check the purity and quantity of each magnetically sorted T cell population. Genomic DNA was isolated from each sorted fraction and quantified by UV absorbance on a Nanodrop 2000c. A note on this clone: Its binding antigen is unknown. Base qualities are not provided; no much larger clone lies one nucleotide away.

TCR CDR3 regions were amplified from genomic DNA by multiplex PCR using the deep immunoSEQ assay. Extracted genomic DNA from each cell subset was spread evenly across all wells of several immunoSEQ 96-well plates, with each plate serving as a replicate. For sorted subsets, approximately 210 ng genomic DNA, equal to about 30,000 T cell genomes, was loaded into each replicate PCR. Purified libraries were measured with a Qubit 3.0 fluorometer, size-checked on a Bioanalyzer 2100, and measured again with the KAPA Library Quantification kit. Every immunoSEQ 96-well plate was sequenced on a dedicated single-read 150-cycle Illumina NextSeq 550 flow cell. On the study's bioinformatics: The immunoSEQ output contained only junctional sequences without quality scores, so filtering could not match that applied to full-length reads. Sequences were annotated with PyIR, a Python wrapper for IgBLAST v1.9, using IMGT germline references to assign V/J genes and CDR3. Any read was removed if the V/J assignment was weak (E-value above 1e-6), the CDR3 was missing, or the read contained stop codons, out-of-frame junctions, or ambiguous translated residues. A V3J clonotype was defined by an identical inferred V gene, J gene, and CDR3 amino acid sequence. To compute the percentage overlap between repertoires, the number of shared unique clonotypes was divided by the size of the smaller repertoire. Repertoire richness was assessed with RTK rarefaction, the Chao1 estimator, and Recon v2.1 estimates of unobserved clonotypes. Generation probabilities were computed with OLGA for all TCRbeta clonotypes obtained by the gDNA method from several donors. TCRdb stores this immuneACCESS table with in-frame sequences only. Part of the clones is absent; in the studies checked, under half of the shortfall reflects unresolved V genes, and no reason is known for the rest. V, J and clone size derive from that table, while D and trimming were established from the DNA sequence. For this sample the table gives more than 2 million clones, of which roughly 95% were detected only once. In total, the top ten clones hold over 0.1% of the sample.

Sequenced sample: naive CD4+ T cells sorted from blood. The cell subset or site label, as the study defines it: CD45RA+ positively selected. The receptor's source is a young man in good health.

In nucleotide form, the sequence is TGCGCCAGCAGTGAATTCACTAGCGGAGGCACAGATACGCAGTATTTT. Translated, it reads CASSEFTSGGTDTQYF. The sequence joins TRBV10-1 to TRBJ2-3; 8 junctional bases match TRBD2. CDR1 and CDR2 (WNHNN, SYGVQD) derive from the germline V gene (reference sequence). Taken from cysteine to phenylalanine, the CDR3 has 16 residues. The read is trimmed to its CDR3 DNA, 48 bases read in frame from base 1. Compared with germline, V lacks 3 bases and J lacks 1 base; bases without a gene match: 6.